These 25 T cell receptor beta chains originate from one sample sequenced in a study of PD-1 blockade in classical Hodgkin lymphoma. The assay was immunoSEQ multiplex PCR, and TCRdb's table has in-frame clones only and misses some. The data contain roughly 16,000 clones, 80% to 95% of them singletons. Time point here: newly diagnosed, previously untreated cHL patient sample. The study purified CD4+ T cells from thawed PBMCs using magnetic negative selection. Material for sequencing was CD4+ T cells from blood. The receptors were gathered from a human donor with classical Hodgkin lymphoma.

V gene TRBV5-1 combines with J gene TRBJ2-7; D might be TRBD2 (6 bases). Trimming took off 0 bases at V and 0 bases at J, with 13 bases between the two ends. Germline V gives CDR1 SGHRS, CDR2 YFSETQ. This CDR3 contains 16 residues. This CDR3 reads CASSLGDRLDSYEQYF. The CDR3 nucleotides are TGCGCCAGCAGCTTGGGGGATAGACTAGACTCCTACGAGCAGTACTTC.

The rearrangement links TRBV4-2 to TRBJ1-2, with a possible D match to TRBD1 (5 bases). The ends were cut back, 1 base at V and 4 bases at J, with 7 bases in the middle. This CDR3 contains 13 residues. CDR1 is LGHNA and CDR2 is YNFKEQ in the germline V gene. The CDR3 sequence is CASSQGDSYGYTF. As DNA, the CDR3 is TGTGCCAGCAGCCAAGGAGACAGCTATGGCTACACCTTC.

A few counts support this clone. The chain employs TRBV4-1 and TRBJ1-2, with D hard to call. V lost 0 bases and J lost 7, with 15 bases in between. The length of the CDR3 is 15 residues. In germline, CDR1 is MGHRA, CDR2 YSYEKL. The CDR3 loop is CASSQEGKGRSGYTF. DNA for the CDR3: TGCGCCAGCAGCCAAGAGGGTAAAGGGCGGTCTGGCTACACCTTC.

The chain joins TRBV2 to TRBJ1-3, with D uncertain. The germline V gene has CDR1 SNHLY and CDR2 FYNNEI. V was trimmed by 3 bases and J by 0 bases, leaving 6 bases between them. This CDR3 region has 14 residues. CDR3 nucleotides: TGTGCCAGCAGTGAGATGTTCTCTGGAAACACCATATATTTT. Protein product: CASSEMFSGNTIYF.

In DNA, the CDR3 is TGTGCCAGCAGTCGGGTTGGGGTTTACAATGAGCAGTTCTTC. This sequence encodes CASSRVGVYNEQFF. This sequence joins TRBV27 and TRBJ2-1; D ambiguous. Germline V gene data show CDR1 as MNHEY and CDR2 as SMNVEV (reference sequence). The CDR3 sequence is 14 residues long. V lost 5 bases to trimming and J lost 4 bases, with 12 bases between them.

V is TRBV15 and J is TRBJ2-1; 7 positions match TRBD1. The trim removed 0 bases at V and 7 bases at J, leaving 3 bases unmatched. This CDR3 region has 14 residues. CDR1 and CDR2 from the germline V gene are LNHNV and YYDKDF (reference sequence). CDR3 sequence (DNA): TGTGCCACCAGCAGAGAGGGGACAGCTAATGAGCAGTTCTTC. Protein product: CATSREGTANEQFF.

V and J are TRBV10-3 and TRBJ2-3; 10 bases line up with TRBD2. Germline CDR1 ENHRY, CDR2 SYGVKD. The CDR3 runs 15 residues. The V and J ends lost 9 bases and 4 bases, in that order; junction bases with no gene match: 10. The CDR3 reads CAMGGLAGASDTQYF. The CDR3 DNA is TGTGCCATGGGTGGTCTAGCGGGAGCCTCAGATACGCAGTATTTT.

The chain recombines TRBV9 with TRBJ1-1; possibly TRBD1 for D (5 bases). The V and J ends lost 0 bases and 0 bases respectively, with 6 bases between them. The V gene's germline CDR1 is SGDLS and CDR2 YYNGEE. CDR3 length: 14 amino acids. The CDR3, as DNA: TGTGCCAGCAGCGTAGGACAGATGAACACTGAAGCTTTCTTT. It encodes CASSVGQMNTEAFF.

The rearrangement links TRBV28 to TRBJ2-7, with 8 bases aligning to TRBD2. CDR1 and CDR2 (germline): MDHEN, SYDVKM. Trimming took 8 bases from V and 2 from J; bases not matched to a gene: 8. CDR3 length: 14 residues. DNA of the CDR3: TGTGCCAGCGCCGGACCGGGACTAGCCTACGAGCAGTACTTC. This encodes CASAGPGLAYEQYF.

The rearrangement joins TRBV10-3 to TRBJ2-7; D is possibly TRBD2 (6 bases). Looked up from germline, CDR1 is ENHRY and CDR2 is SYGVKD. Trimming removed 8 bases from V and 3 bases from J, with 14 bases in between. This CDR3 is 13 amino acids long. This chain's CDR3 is CAISTARDYEQYF. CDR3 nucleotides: TGTGCCATCTCCACAGCGCGGGACTACGAGCAGTACTTC.

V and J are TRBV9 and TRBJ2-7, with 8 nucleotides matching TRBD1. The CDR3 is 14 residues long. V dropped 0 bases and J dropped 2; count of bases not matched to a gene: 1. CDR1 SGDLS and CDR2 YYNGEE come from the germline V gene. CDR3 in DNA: TGTGCCAGCAGCGTAGAACAGGGGGCCTACGAGCAGTACTTC. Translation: CASSVEQGAYEQYF.

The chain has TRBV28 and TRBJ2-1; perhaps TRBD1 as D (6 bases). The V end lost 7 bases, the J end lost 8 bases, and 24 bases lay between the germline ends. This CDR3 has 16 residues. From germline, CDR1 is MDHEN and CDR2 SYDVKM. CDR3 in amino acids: CASIPNGAGALDEQFF. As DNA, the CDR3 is TGTGCCAGCATCCCAAACGGGGCAGGGGCCCTCGATGAGCAGTTCTTC.

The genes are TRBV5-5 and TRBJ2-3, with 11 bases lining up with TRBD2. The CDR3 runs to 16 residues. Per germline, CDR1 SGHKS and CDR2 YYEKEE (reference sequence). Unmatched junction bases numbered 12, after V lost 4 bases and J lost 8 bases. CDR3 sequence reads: CASSLKGLADESTQYF. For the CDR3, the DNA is TGTGCCAGCAGCCTGAAGGGACTAGCGGACGAGAGTACGCAGTATTTT.

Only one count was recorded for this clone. CDR3 sequence reads: CASSYSRREDYEQYF. The CDR3 nucleotides read TGTGCCAGCAGTTACTCGAGAAGGGAGGATTACGAGCAGTACTTC. The V and J genes are TRBV6-6 and TRBJ2-7, with D perhaps matching TRBD2 (6 bases). This CDR3 is 15 amino acids long. CDR1 is MNHNY and CDR2 is SVGAGI in the germline V gene (reference sequence). Trimming took off 0 bases at V and 4 bases at J, with 13 bases between the two ends.

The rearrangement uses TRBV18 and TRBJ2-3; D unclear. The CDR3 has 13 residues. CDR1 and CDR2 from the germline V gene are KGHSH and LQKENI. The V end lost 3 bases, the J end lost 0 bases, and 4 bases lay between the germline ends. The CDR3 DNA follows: TGTGCCAGCTCACCGCCCAGCACAGATACGCAGTATTTT. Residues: CASSPPSTDTQYF.

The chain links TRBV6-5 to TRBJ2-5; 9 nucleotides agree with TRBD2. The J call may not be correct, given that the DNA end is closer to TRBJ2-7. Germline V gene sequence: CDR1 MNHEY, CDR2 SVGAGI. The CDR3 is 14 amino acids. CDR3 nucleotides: TGTGCCAGCAGACGTTCTAGCGGGGCCTACGAGCAGTACTTC. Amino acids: CASRRSSGAYEQYF.

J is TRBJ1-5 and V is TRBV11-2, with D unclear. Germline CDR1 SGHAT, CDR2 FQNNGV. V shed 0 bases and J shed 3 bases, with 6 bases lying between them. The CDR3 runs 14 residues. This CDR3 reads CASSLDQLNQPQHF. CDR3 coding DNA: TGTGCCAGCAGCTTAGATCAGCTCAATCAGCCCCAGCATTTT.

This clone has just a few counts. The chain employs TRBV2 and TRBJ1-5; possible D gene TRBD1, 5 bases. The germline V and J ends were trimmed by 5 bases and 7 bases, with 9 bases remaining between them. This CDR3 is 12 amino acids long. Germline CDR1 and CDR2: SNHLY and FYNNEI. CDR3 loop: CASSFGDQPQHF. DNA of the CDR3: TGTGCCAGCAGTTTCGGGGACCAGCCCCAGCATTTT. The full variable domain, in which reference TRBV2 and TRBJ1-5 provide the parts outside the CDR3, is EPEVTQTPSHQVTQMGQEVILRCVPISNHLYFYWYRQILGQKVEFLVSFYNNEISEKSEIFDDQFSVERPDGSNFTLKIRSTKLEDSAMYFCASSFGDQPQHFGDGTRLSIL.

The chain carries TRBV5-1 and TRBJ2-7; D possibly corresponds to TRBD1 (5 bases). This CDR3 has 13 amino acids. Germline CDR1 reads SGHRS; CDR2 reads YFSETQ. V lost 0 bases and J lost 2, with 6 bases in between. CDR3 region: CASSLAQAYEQYF. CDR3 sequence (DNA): TGCGCCAGCAGCTTGGCACAGGCCTACGAGCAGTACTTC.

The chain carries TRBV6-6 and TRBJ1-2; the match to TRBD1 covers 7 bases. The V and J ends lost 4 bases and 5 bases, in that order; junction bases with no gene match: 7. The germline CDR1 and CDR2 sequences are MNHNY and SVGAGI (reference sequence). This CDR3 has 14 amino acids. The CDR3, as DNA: TGTGCCAGCAGTTCACCGGGACAGACTTATGGCTACACCTTC. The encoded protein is CASSSPGQTYGYTF.

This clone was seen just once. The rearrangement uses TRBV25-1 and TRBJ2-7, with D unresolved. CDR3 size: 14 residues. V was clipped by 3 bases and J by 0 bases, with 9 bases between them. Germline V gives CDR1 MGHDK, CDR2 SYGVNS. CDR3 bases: TGTGCCAGCAGTGAGACACCTAACTCCTACGAGCAGTACTTC. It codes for CASSETPNSYEQYF.

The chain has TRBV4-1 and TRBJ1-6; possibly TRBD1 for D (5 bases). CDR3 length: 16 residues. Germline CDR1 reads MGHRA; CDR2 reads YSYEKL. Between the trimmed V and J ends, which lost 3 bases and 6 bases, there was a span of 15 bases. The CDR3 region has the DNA TGCGCCAGCAGCCAGGGTAGGGGTTTGGGTAATTCACCCCTCCACTTT. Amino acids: CASSQGRGLGNSPLHF.

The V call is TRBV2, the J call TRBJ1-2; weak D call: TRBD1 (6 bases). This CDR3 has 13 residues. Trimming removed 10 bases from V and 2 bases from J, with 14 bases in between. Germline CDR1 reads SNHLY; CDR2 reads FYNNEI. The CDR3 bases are TGTGCCAACCTACAGGGAACCAACTATGGCTACACCTTC. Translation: CANLQGTNYGYTF. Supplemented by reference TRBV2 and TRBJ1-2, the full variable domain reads EPEVTQTPSHQVTQMGQEVILRCVPISNHLYFYWYRQILGQKVEFLVSFYNNEISEKSEIFDDQFSVERPDGSNFTLKIRSTKLEDSAMYFCANLQGTNYGYTFGSGTRLTVV.

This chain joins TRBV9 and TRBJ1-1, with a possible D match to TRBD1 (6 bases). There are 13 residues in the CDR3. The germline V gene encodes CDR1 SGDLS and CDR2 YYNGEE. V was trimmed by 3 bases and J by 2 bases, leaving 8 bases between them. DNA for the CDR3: TGTGCCAGCAGCGAACAGGGTAACACTGAAGCTTTCTTT. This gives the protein CASSEQGNTEAFF. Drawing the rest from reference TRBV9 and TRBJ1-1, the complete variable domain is DSGVTQTPKHLITATGQRVTLRCSPRSGDLSVYWYQQSLDQGLQFLIQYYNGEERAKGNILERFSAQQFPDLHSELNLSSLELGDSALYFCASSEQGNTEAFFGQGTRLTVV.

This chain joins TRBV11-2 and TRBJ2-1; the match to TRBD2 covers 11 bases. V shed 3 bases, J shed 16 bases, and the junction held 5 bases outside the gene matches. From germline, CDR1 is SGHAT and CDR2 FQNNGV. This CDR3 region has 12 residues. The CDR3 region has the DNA TGTGCCAGCAGCTTTAGCGGGAGGGCCCATTTCTTC. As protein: CASSFSGRAHFF.